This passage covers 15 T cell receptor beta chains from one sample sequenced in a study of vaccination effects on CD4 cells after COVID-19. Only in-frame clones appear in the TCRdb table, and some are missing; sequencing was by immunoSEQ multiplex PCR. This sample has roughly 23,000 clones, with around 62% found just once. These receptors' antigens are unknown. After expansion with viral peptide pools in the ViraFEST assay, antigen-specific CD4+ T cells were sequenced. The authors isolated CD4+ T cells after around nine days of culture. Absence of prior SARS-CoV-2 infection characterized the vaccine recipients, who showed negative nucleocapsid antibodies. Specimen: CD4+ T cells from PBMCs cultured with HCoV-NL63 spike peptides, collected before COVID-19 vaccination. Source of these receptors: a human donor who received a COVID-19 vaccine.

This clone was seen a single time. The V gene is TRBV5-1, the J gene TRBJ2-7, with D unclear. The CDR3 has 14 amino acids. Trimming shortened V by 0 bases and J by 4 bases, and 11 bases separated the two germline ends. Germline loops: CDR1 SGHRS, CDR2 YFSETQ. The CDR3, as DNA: TGCGCCAGCAGCTTGGCCGGTCTGGAATACGAGCAGTACTTC. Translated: CASSLAGLEYEQYF. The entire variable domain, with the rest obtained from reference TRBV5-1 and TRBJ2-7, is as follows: KAGVTQTPRYLIKTRGQQVTLSCSPISGHRSVSWYQQTPGQGLQFLFEYFSETQRNKGNFPGRFSGRQFSNSRSEMNVSTLELGDSALYLCASSLAGLEYEQYFGPGTRLTVT.

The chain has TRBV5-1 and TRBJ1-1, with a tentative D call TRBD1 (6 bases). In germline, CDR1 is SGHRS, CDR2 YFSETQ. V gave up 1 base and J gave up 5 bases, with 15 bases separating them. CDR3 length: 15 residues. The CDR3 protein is CASSLNTGSRTEAFF. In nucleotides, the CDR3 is TGCGCCAGCAGCTTGAACACAGGGTCGAGAACTGAAGCTTTCTTT.

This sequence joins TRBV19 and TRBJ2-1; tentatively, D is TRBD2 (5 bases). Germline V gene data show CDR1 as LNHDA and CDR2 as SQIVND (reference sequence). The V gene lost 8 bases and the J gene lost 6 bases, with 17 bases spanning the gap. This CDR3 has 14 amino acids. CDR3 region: CASGSELLGNEQFF. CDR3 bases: TGTGCCAGTGGGAGCGAGCTCCTAGGCAATGAGCAGTTCTTC.

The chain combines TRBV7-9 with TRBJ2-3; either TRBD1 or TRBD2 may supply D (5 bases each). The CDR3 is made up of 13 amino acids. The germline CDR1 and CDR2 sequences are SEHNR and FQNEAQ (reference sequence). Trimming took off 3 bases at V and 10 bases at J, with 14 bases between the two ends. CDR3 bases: TGTGCCAGCAGCTTGTCTCTGAGGGGATCGCAGTATTTT. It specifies CASSLSLRGSQYF.

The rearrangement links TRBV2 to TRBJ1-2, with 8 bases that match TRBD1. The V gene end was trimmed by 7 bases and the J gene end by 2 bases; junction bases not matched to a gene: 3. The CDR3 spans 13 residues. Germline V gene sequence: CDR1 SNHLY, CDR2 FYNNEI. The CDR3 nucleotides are TGTGCCAGCACCCGGACAGGGAACTATGGCTACACCTTC. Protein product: CASTRTGNYGYTF.

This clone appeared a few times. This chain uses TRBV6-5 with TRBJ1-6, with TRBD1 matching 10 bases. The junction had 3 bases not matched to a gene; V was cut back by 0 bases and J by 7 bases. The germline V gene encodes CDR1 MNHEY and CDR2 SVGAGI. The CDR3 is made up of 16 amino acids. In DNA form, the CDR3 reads TGTGCCAGCAGTTACTCGGACAGGGGGTCAAATTCACCCCTCCACTTT. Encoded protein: CASSYSDRGSNSPLHF.

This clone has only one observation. The CDR3: CASSLNFAQPQHF. CDR3 sequence (DNA): TGTGCCAGCAGTTTAAACTTCGCTCAGCCCCAGCATTTT. V and J are TRBV12-3 or TRBV12-4 and TRBJ1-5, with D unclear. The CDR3 has 13 residues. Trimming removed 2 bases at V and 6 bases at J, with 8 bases between.

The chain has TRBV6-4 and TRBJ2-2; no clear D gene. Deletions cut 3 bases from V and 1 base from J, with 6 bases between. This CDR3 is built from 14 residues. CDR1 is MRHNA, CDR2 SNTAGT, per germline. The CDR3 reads CASSEVGNTGELFF. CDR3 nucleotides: TGTGCCAGCAGTGAGGTTGGGAACACCGGGGAGCTGTTTTTT.

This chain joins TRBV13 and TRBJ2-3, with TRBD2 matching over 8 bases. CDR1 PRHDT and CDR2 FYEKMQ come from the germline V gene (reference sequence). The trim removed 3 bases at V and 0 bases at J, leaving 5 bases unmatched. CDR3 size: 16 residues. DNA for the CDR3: TGTGCCAGCAGCTTGGGGGGACTAGTTAGCACAGATACGCAGTATTTT. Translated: CASSLGGLVSTDTQYF.

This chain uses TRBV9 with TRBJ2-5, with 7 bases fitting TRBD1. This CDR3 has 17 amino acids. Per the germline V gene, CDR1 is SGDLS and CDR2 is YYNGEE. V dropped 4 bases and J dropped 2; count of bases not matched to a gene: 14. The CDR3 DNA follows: TGTGCCAGCAGCCCAAACCCTGGGGGACAGCAGCAAGAGACCCAGTACTTC. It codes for CASSPNPGGQQQETQYF. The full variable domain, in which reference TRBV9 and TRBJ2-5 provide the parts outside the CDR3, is DSGVTQTPKHLITATGQRVTLRCSPRSGDLSVYWYQQSLDQGLQFLIQYYNGEERAKGNILERFSAQQFPDLHSELNLSSLELGDSALYFCASSPNPGGQQQETQYFGPGTRLLVL.

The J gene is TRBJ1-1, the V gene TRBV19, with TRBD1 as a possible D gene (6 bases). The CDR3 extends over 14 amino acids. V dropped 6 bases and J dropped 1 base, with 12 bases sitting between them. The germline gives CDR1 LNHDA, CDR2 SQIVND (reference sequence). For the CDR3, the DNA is TGTGCCAGTAGCCAGACAGGCGCGAACACTGAAGCTTTCTTT. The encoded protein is CASSQTGANTEAFF.

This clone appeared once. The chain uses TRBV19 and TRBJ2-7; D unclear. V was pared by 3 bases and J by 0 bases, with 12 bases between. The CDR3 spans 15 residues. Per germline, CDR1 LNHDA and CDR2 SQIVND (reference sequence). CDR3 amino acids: CASSISWQSSYEQYF. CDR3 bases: TGTGCCAGTAGTATTTCGTGGCAGAGCTCCTACGAGCAGTACTTC.

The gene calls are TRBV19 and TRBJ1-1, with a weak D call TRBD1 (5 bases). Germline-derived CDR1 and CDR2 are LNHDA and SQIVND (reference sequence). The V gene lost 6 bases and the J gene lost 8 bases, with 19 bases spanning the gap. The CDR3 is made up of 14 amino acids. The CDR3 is CASREKELGTEAFF. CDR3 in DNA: TGTGCCAGTAGAGAAAAAGAACTCGGGACGGAAGCTTTCTTT.

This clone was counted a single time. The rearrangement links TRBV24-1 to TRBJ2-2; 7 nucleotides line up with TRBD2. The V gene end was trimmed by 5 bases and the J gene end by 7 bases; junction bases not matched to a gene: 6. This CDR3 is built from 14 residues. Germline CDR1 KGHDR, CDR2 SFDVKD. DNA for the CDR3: TGTGCCACCAGTGTGGCGGGGGATAACGGGGAGCTGTTTTTT. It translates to CATSVAGDNGELFF.

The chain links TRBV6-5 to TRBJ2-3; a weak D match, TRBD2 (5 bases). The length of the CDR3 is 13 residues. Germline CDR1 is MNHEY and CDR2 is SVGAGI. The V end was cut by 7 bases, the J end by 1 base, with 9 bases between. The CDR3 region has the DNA TGTGCCAGCAATCGACTACGCACAGATACGCAGTATTTT. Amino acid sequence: CASNRLRTDTQYF.